Presented here are 26 T cell receptor beta chains from one specimen sequenced in a study of blood T cell repertoires in COVID-19. This table comes from immunoSEQ multiplex PCR, and its TCRdb copy is limited to in-frame clones, with some not included. The repertoire consists of about 120,000 clones, with about nine tenths occurring once and the leading ten covering 1.8%. The sequencing input was peripheral blood. These receptors were taken from a human donor with active COVID-19. The donor label of this sample is uncertain.

The chain links TRBV29-1 to TRBJ2-5; 10 bases are shared with TRBD1. V was clipped by 4 bases and J by 2 bases; unmatched bases: 4. CDR3 length equals 14 residues. The V gene's germline CDR1 is SQVTM and CDR2 ANQGSEA. CDR3 coding DNA: TGCAGCGTTGTGAGGGGACAGGGGCAAGAGACCCAGTACTTC. Protein: CSVVRGQGQETQYF.

This clone was detected once. This chain links TRBV4-3 with TRBJ1-1, with D tentatively TRBD1 (6 bases). CDR3 length: 14 amino acids. Germline V lookup: CDR1 LGHNA, CDR2 YSLEER. The V end was cut by 4 bases, the J end by 0 bases, with 9 bases between. CDR3 in DNA: TGCGCCAGCAGCCCTCGGACAGTGAACACTGAAGCTTTCTTT. Residues: CASSPRTVNTEAFF.

The chain combines TRBV18 with TRBJ2-3; D unresolved. Per the germline V gene, CDR1 is KGHSH and CDR2 is LQKENI. This CDR3 comprises 13 residues. V was pared by 4 bases and J by 0 bases, with 5 bases between. The CDR3 nucleotides are TGTGCCAGCTCACTAACTAGCACAGATACGCAGTATTTT. Translation: CASSLTSTDTQYF.

V is TRBV7-9 and J is TRBJ2-4, with 12 bases that match TRBD1. The trim removed 5 bases at V and 8 bases at J, leaving 10 bases unmatched. Germline V gene sequence: CDR1 SEHNR, CDR2 FQNEAQ (reference sequence). The CDR3 totals 16 residues. For the CDR3, the DNA is TGTGCCAGCAGCCGCCGGGGACAGGGGGCCGCGGACATTCAGTACTTC. This encodes CASSRRGQGAADIQYF.

The gene calls are TRBV13 and TRBJ2-7, with 9 nucleotides matching TRBD2. This CDR3 is 15 amino acids long. Germline V CDR1 and CDR2: PRHDT, FYEKMQ (reference sequence). V shed 5 bases and J 2 bases; nucleotides not matched to a gene: 7. CDR3 loop: CASSPGVAGAYEQYF. DNA of the CDR3: TGTGCCAGCAGCCCCGGGGTAGCGGGGGCCTACGAGCAGTACTTC.

The V and J genes are TRBV12-2 and TRBJ2-1; the table names TRBD2, a call not compared with the DNA. TRBV12-2 is a pseudogene. The CDR3 is 19 residues long. Written as DNA, the CDR3 is TGTGCAAGTCGCCCCAGAGGGGCTAGCGGGGGGGCACCCTACAATGAGCAGTTCTTC. Translating gives CASRPRGASGGAPYNEQFF.

The CDR3 sequence is CASSQESTGGIGNTIYF. The CDR3 region has the DNA TGTGCCAGCAGCCAAGAGTCGACAGGGGGCATAGGAAACACCATATATTTT. The V gene is TRBV4-2, the J gene TRBJ1-3; 10 bases are a match to TRBD1. With V trimmed by 0 bases and J by 4 bases, 6 bases remained unmatched. The length of the CDR3 is 17 residues. CDR1 LGHNA and CDR2 YNFKEQ come from the germline V gene.

This clone was detected only a few times. The chain carries TRBV6-2 or TRBV6-3 and TRBJ2-3; a weak D match, TRBD1 (5 bases). The ends were cut back, 0 bases at V and 4 bases at J, with 11 bases in the middle. CDR3 length equals 15 residues. Germline V gene sequence: CDR1 MNHEY, CDR2 SVGEGT. This CDR3 is CASSYSALGADTQYF. The CDR3 DNA sequence: TGTGCCAGCAGTTACTCCGCCTTAGGGGCAGATACGCAGTATTTT.

CDR3 DNA: TGTGCCAGCAGTCAGCCGCCGGGACAGGTGCCCTACGAGCAGTACTTC. It is translated as CASSQPPGQVPYEQYF. This sequence joins TRBV6-2 or TRBV6-3 and TRBJ2-7, with 8 bases aligning to TRBD1. Germline assignment: CDR1 MNHEY and CDR2 SVGEGT. CDR3 length equals 16 residues. Trimming at V came to 5 bases and at J to 2 bases, leaving 11 bases not matched to a gene.

V usage is TRBV5-5 and J usage is TRBJ1-5, with 7 positions matching TRBD1. Trimming at V came to 1 base and at J to 0 bases, leaving 10 bases not matched to a gene. Germline V CDR1 and CDR2: SGHKS, YYEKEE (reference sequence). This CDR3 has 18 amino acids. CDR3 coding DNA: TGTGCCAGCAGCTTGTGGGGTGGCGGACAGGCTAGCAATCAGCCCCAGCATTTT. Encoded protein: CASSLWGGGQASNQPQHF. Full variable domain (missing parts from reference TRBV5-5 and TRBJ1-5): DAGVTQSPTHLIKTRGQQVTLRCSPISGHKSVSWYQQVLGQGPQFIFQYYEKEERGRGNFPDRFSARQFPNYSSELNVNALLLGDSALYLCASSLWGGGQASNQPQHFGDGTRLSIL.

The J gene is TRBJ2-7, the V gene TRBV7-9; 8 positions agree with TRBD1. The V and J ends lost 5 bases and 1 base, in that order; junction bases with no gene match: 10. Per germline, CDR1 SEHNR and CDR2 FQNEAQ (reference sequence). CDR3 length equals 16 residues. Written as DNA, the CDR3 is TGTGCCAGCAGCCGAGGAACCGGGACAGGATCCTACGAGCAGTACTTC. Translated, it gives CASSRGTGTGSYEQYF.

The chain joins TRBV4-1 to TRBJ2-4, with TRBD2 identical over 8 bases. Losses at the gene ends were 0 bases for V and 3 bases for J; bases not matched to a gene: 4. The germline gives CDR1 MGHRA, CDR2 YSYEKL. The CDR3 has 16 amino acids. CDR3 sequence reads: CASSQDRGGGKNIQYF. CDR3 DNA: TGCGCCAGCAGCCAAGATCGGGGGGGTGGCAAAAACATTCAGTACTTC.

The chain has TRBV11-2 and TRBJ1-2; 10 bases line up with TRBD1. V trimming: 1 base; J trimming: 12 bases; junction bases outside the gene matches: 5. Per germline, CDR1 SGHAT and CDR2 FQNNGV. The CDR3 totals 13 residues. Written as DNA, the CDR3 is TGTGCCAGCAGCTTAGGGACAGGGGGTATTGACACCTTC. Its translation: CASSLGTGGIDTF.

The chain has TRBV19 and TRBJ2-1, with 8 bases identical to TRBD1. J was trimmed by 4 bases and V by 2 bases; bases with no gene match: 10. The CDR3 length is 17 residues. From germline, CDR1 is LNHDA and CDR2 SQIVND (reference sequence). The CDR3 reads CASSIKRQGMGYNEQFF. The DNA for the CDR3 is TGTGCCAGTAGTATAAAACGACAGGGGATGGGGTACAATGAGCAGTTCTTC.

J is TRBJ1-2 and V is TRBV9; D uncertain. Between the trimmed V and J ends, which lost 3 bases and 4 bases, there was a span of 16 bases. Germline CDR1 and CDR2: SGDLS and YYNGEE. This CDR3 is 15 amino acids long. The CDR3 protein is CASSALFFEVYGYTF. In nucleotides, the CDR3 is TGTGCCAGCAGCGCCCTCTTCTTCGAGGTCTATGGCTACACCTTC.

The chain uses TRBV12-3 or TRBV12-4 and TRBJ1-2, with D maybe TRBD1 (6 bases). The CDR3 has 13 residues. V was cut by 6 bases and J by 7 bases, with 15 bases left in between. The CDR3 protein is CASRPPATGGYTF. The CDR3 nucleotides read TGTGCCAGCAGACCCCCCGCGACAGGTGGCTACACCTTC.

V gene TRBV15 combines with J gene TRBJ2-5; 7 nucleotides line up with TRBD2. From germline, CDR1 is LNHNV and CDR2 YYDKDF (reference sequence). Germline trimming cut 8 bases from V and 4 bases from J; bases unmatched to any gene: 7. The CDR3 consists of 13 residues. The DNA of the CDR3 is TGTGCCACCGGGAGGGCGGTGGGAGAGACCCAGTACTTC. Translated: CATGRAVGETQYF.

This chain uses TRBV28 with TRBJ1-2; 8 nucleotides match TRBD1. J was trimmed by 4 bases and V by 7 bases; bases with no gene match: 11. Per germline, CDR1 MDHEN and CDR2 SYDVKM. The CDR3 covers 15 residues. DNA for the CDR3: TGTGCCAGCACCTCCGCGGACAGGGCGGGCTATGGCTACACCTTC. Its translation is CASTSADRAGYGYTF.

The chain carries TRBV19 and TRBJ2-5, with a weak D call TRBD1 (6 bases). CDR3 size: 15 residues. Trimming shortened V by 4 bases and J by 6 bases, and 18 bases separated the two germline ends. From germline, CDR1 is LNHDA and CDR2 SQIVND (reference sequence). The CDR3 DNA reads TGTGCCAGTAGTAGGGGACACCACACCGGAAAGACCCAGTACTTC. Amino acid sequence: CASSRGHHTGKTQYF.

This chain links TRBV9 with TRBJ2-7; TRBD1 matches at 9 bases. Germline CDR1 reads SGDLS; CDR2 reads YYNGEE. The CDR3 is 13 amino acids. The trim removed 0 bases at V and 6 bases at J, leaving 1 base unmatched. The CDR3 sequence is CASSVGDRAEQYF. The CDR3 DNA reads TGTGCCAGCAGCGTAGGGGACAGGGCCGAGCAGTACTTC.

The chain couples TRBV30 to TRBJ1-4; D remains ambiguous. V lost 3 bases and J lost 7, with 18 bases in between. Germline loops: CDR1 GTSNPN, CDR2 SVGIG (reference sequence). This CDR3 is built from 15 residues. The CDR3 loop is CAWSINRGAGEKLFF. CDR3 coding DNA: TGTGCCTGGAGCATCAACCGAGGCGCCGGTGAAAAACTGTTTTTT.

The V and J genes are TRBV4-2 and TRBJ2-5, with 8 bases that match TRBD1. The CDR3 runs to 16 residues. The J segment lost 3 bases and the V segment lost 4 bases, leaving 10 bases of the junction unmatched. Germline CDR1 LGHNA, CDR2 YNFKEQ. DNA for the CDR3: TGTGCCAGCAGCCTAGGTTCCGGGACAGGAGAAGAGACCCAGTACTTC. It yields the protein CASSLGSGTGEETQYF.

This clone turned up a few times. The chain combines TRBV19 with TRBJ2-7, with 7 bases identical to TRBD2. Trimming removed 4 bases from V and 4 bases from J; junction bases left unmatched: 4. The CDR3 is made up of 13 amino acids. From germline, CDR1 is LNHDA and CDR2 SQIVND (reference sequence). The CDR3 DNA reads TGTGCCAGTAGTACCCCCGGGGGGTACGAGCAGTACTTC. Its protein product is CASSTPGGYEQYF.

The chain couples TRBV2 to TRBJ2-5; TRBD1 matches at 7 bases. The J segment lost 2 bases and the V segment lost 5 bases, leaving 5 bases of the junction unmatched. Germline V gene data show CDR1 as SNHLY and CDR2 as FYNNEI. CDR3 length: 14 residues. CDR3 amino acids: CASSRQGLQETQYF. The DNA for the CDR3 is TGTGCCAGCAGTCGACAGGGTCTGCAAGAGACCCAGTACTTC.

The chain has TRBV9 and TRBJ2-5; 13 bases are shared with TRBD2. J lost 4 bases, V lost 4 bases, and 10 bases had no gene match. Germline V gene data show CDR1 as SGDLS and CDR2 as YYNGEE. This CDR3 is 17 amino acids long. As DNA, the CDR3 is TGTGCCAGCAGCCCCAGGACTAGCGGGGGTGTACTAGAGACCCAGTACTTC. Translation gives CASSPRTSGGVLETQYF.

The J gene is TRBJ1-2, the V gene TRBV12-3 or TRBV12-4; tentative D call: TRBD1 (6 bases). The CDR3 is 12 amino acids. The V end was cut by 7 bases, the J end by 8 bases, with 14 bases between. The CDR3 protein is CASIKVRGGYTF. The CDR3 DNA reads TGTGCCAGCATCAAGGTCAGGGGCGGCTACACCTTC.